The entry below describes one TCR beta chain. The sample is drawn from a study of OX40 agonist ivuxolimab in advanced cancers. Study overall: Cohort: about 82% men, mean age about 60, aged about 23 to 80.

Collection of blood occurred at baseline, at cycle 4 day 1, and at cycle 7 day 1. The CDR3 covers 15 residues. Between the trimmed V and J ends, which lost 7 bases and 7 bases, there was a span of 22 bases. Germline V gene lookup returns CDR1 MNHEY and CDR2 SVGAGI. Assay: immunoSEQ multiplex PCR; the TCRdb copy retains only in-frame clones and omits some. The sample records more than 35,000 clones, 75% to 90% being singletons. V usage is TRBV6-5 and J usage is TRBJ1-2; D is ambiguous. The TCR comes from an adult with an advanced solid tumor such as melanoma, head and neck, liver or kidney cancer. The specimen was CD4+ or CD8+ T cells sorted from blood, collected in a trial of the OX40 agonist ivuxolimab. The CDR3 DNA reads as TGTGCCAGCACCAAGGCATTGGGCCCGGGCGGTGGCTACACCTTC. Amino acid sequence: CASTKALGPGGGYTF.